This TCR beta chain was captured in a study of beta chain features in type 1 diabetes. Study context: Across all samples, fewer than 140 million sorted cells were examined. Study-level points and caveats: TCRB CDR3s from Type 1 diabetes patients were moderately but significantly shorter in all four CD4+ subsets. VDJ junctions from patients with type 1 diabetes contained fewer insertions and more deletions.

This clone was counted between two and nine times. What it recognizes is unknown. The isolated RNA, all of it, was reverse transcribed, so expressed TCRB transcripts were what got sequenced. TCRdb's copy holds only in-frame clones and misses some; the assay was immunoSEQ multiplex PCR. The sample comprises about 740,000 clones, roughly 13% of which are singletons, and about 0.02% rests with the top ten. V shed 5 bases and J shed 4 bases, with 14 bases lying between them. CDR1 and CDR2 (germline): SEHNR, FQNEAQ (reference sequence). This CDR3 is 14 amino acids long. Without exception, sorted populations had purity beyond 98%.

The chain couples TRBV7-9 to TRBJ1-2; D is possibly TRBD1 (5 bases). The specimen was naive CD4+ T cells from blood. This TCR came from a man aged 18 to 29 with type 1 diabetes. The CDR3 DNA sequence: TGTGCCAGCAGCCCCCCGGGACGGCTCTATGGCTACACCTTC. Its protein product is CASSPPGRLYGYTF.